Here is one T cell receptor beta chain with its context. The antigen is not known. These data belong to a study of Graves' ophthalmopathy and Graves' hyperthyroidism. Across the study: Samples of peripheral blood were obtained at initial diagnosis, prior to treatment of any kind.

Clinical symptoms, serum thyroxine, TRAb, thyroid ultrasound and orbital computed tomography determined diagnosis. Approximately 10 ml of fresh blood yielded the PBMCs by density gradient. Amplifying from RNA transcripts, the study obtained TCR beta CDR3 regions. Second-round multiplex PCR came after a first-round RT-PCR that employed HTBI primers. TCRdb processed the multiplex PCR reads anew with MiXCR; each CDR3 protein has one entry. Among a few hundred thousand distinct CDR3 sequences listed, about 17% were seen once. Study-level findings and limits: Sensitivity reached roughly 71% and specificity around 76% when the model predicted ophthalmopathy progression.

The clonotype was recovered from a woman aged 18-29 years with Graves' ophthalmopathy. Sequencing was carried out using peripheral blood.

The CDR3 coding sequence is TGTGCCAGCAGTTTGAAGGGACAGGGGCCCCTTATGAACACTGAAGCTTTCTTT. It is translated as CASSLKGQGPLMNTEAFF. The rearrangement links TRBV12-3 or TRBV12-4 to TRBJ1-1; 10 bases map to TRBD1. This CDR3 spans 18 amino acids. Trimming took 3 bases from V and 0 from J; bases not matched to a gene: 10.